This T cell receptor (beta chain) was recovered during a study of blood T cell repertoires in COVID-19. Study information: Samples came from the United States, Italy and Spain, spanning acute and convalescent COVID-19. The cDNA or gDNA used as material had been derived from T cells, B-cell-depleted T cells, or PBMCs.

The method was immunoSEQ multiplex PCR; TCRdb's version includes in-frame clones alone and lacks a portion of them. The sample carries around 310,000 clones, 80% to 95% recorded once. Trimming took off 2 bases at V and 6 bases at J, with 17 bases between the two ends. Germline V gene sequence: CDR1 MNHEY, CDR2 SMNVEV (reference sequence). The CDR3 is made up of 15 amino acids. Sequencing was done on a sample of peripheral blood. This rearrangement joins TRBV27 to TRBJ2-7; D ambiguous. This receptor was obtained from a woman aged 25 to 39 with COVID-19, enrolled during active disease. The CDR3 protein is CASSLEIASTREQYF. For the CDR3, the DNA is TGTGCCAGCAGTTTAGAGATTGCGTCAACTCGCGAGCAGTACTTC.